These 27 T cell receptor beta chains originate from one sample sequenced in a study of a mutant IDH1 vaccine in newly diagnosed glioma. Specified time point: week 23, last vaccination. Every vaccine dose comprised 300 ug of mutant IDH1 20-mer peptide plus topical imiquimod. Antigens of these TCRs are unknown. Measured with immunoSEQ multiplex PCR; TCRdb has only the in-frame clones, and not every one. The data show approximately 60,000 clones, about 81% seen once. The sample consisted of PBMCs, taken from a glioma patient whose treatment included an IDH1 peptide vaccine. The receptor set was obtained from a woman between 40 and 55 years old with glioma. Some clones in this sample may be carry-over from other donors' samples.

The chain is built from TRBV5-4 and TRBJ2-1; D remains unclear. Trimming left V 0 bases short and J 10 bases short, with 8 bases between. The CDR3 totals 12 residues. In germline, CDR1 is SGHNT, CDR2 YYREEE (reference sequence). CDR3: CASSLDTREQFF. CDR3 bases: TGTGCCAGCAGCTTGGATACCAGAGAGCAGTTCTTC.

CDR3 sequence reads: CASSPQVEGEGQPQHF. DNA for the CDR3: TGTGCCAGCAGCCCCCAAGTCGAGGGTGAAGGTCAGCCCCAGCATTTT. This rearrangement joins TRBV25-1 to TRBJ1-5; D not resolved. CDR3 length equals 16 residues. The V and J ends lost 6 bases and 6 bases respectively, with 21 bases between them. The germline gives CDR1 MGHDK, CDR2 SYGVNS.

There are a few counts of this clone. The chain is built from TRBV6-6 and TRBJ1-1, with a tentative D call TRBD1 (5 bases). In germline, CDR1 is MNHNY, CDR2 SVGAGI (reference sequence). This CDR3 is 14 amino acids long. V was pared by 4 bases and J by 3 bases, with 12 bases between. This CDR3 is CASSSPGRYTEAFF. CDR3 nucleotide sequence: TGTGCCAGCAGTTCTCCGGGACGGTACACTGAAGCTTTCTTT.

There are a few counts of this clone. The chain has TRBV28 and TRBJ1-1; D is possibly TRBD1 (5 bases). CDR3 length: 14 amino acids. Per germline, CDR1 MDHEN and CDR2 SYDVKM. V was trimmed by 3 bases and J by 7 bases, leaving 15 bases between them. This CDR3 reads CASSFVRAQVEAFF. CDR3 bases: TGTGCCAGCAGTTTTGTCAGGGCTCAGGTTGAAGCTTTCTTT.

The V gene is TRBV4-1, the J gene TRBJ1-2, with D possibly TRBD1 on 5 matching bases. The CDR3 runs 14 residues. Trimming took off 3 bases at V and 5 bases at J, with 13 bases between the two ends. The V gene's germline CDR1 is MGHRA and CDR2 YSYEKL. CDR3 nucleotide sequence: TGCGCCAGCAGCCAGGTGGTGGGGGGGTATGGCTACACCTTC. It translates to CASSQVVGGYGYTF.

Comment on this clone: Other DNA sequences in this sample translate to the same CDR3. J is TRBJ2-7 and V is TRBV13; D is ambiguous. Per germline, CDR1 PRHDT and CDR2 FYEKMQ (reference sequence). V gave up 6 bases and J gave up 2 bases, with 5 bases separating them. The CDR3 spans 11 residues. The CDR3 is CASSSTYEQYF. As DNA, the CDR3 is TGTGCCAGCAGTTCCACCTACGAGCAGTACTTC.

This clone was seen only once. The rearrangement uses TRBV19 and TRBJ2-1; D is undetermined. V was cut by 5 bases and J by 2 bases, with 7 bases left in between. Germline loops: CDR1 LNHDA, CDR2 SQIVND (reference sequence). CDR3 size: 13 residues. CDR3 DNA sequence: TGTGCCAGTAGTGGCCAGACCTACAATGAGCAGTTCTTC. Amino acids: CASSGQTYNEQFF.

V is TRBV5-4 and J is TRBJ2-1; the D call may be TRBD1 or TRBD2 (5 bases each). The V gene lost 0 bases and the J gene lost 4 bases, with 11 bases spanning the gap. CDR3 length: 15 amino acids. The germline CDR1 and CDR2 sequences are SGHNT and YYREEE (reference sequence). The CDR3 DNA is TGTGCCAGCAGCTTGGAGAGGGGTGGATACAATGAGCAGTTCTTC. Protein: CASSLERGGYNEQFF.

The chain couples TRBV2 to TRBJ1-5; the D is unclear. This CDR3 spans 14 amino acids. Trimming pared 6 bases from V and 3 bases from J, leaving 12 bases between. Germline V lookup: CDR1 SNHLY, CDR2 FYNNEI. The CDR3 region has the DNA TGTGCCAGCAGCGATTTAGGGTTCAATCAGCCCCAGCATTTT. Its protein is CASSDLGFNQPQHF. Supplemented by reference TRBV2 and TRBJ1-5, the full variable domain reads EPEVTQTPSHQVTQMGQEVILRCVPISNHLYFYWYRQILGQKVEFLVSFYNNEISEKSEIFDDQFSVERPDGSNFTLKIRSTKLEDSAMYFCASSDLGFNQPQHFGDGTRLSIL.

The count of this clone is one. This chain joins TRBV5-6 and TRBJ2-7; D call uncertain. CDR1 SGHDT and CDR2 YYEEEE come from the germline V gene. Trimming left V 0 bases short and J 0 bases short, with 7 bases between. CDR3 length: 14 residues. The CDR3 protein is CASSLALNSYEQYF. DNA of the CDR3: TGTGCCAGCAGCTTGGCTCTGAACTCCTACGAGCAGTACTTC.

The rearrangement joins TRBV6-6 to TRBJ1-2, with TRBD1 matching over 7 bases. This CDR3 is 16 amino acids long. From germline, CDR1 is MNHNY and CDR2 SVGAGI (reference sequence). V lost 1 base to trimming and J lost 4 bases; unmatched junction nucleotides: 9. The CDR3 coding sequence is TGTGCCAGCAGTTACTACATCGGACAGGAGGTCTATGGCTACACCTTC. Translating it yields CASSYYIGQEVYGYTF.

V and J are TRBV13 and TRBJ2-3; 8 bases fit TRBD2. Germline lookup yields CDR1 PRHDT and CDR2 FYEKMQ (reference sequence). This CDR3 has 15 residues. V was clipped by 3 bases and J by 0 bases; unmatched bases: 2. CDR3 sequence reads: CASSFSGISTDTQYF. The CDR3 DNA follows: TGTGCCAGCAGCTTTAGCGGGATTAGCACAGATACGCAGTATTTT.

The chain has TRBV10-1 and TRBJ2-3, with TRBD1 matching over 7 bases. V shed 4 bases, J shed 5 bases, and the junction held 9 bases outside the gene matches. The germline CDR1 and CDR2 sequences are WNHNN and SYGVQD (reference sequence). The CDR3 is 15 amino acids. CDR3 protein: CASSAQGPLIDTQYF. The CDR3 DNA reads TGCGCCAGCAGTGCACAGGGGCCCCTAATAGATACGCAGTATTTT.

This chain connects TRBV13 to TRBJ1-1, with D maybe TRBD1 (6 bases). Deletions cut 3 bases from V and 3 bases from J, with 14 bases between. Germline assignment: CDR1 PRHDT and CDR2 FYEKMQ (reference sequence). This CDR3 contains 15 residues. The CDR3 spells CASSFRGRVDTEAFF. The CDR3 DNA reads TGTGCCAGCAGCTTTCGGGGGCGGGTGGACACTGAAGCTTTCTTT.

The chain links TRBV7-8 to TRBJ2-7, with TRBD2 matching 7 bases. V dropped 1 base and J dropped 3; count of bases not matched to a gene: 12. CDR1 and CDR2 from the germline V gene are SGHVS and FQNEAQ. The CDR3 is 17 amino acids. The CDR3 DNA is TGTGCCAGCAGCTTAGAAGTCGGAAAGTCTAGCGGCTACGAGCAGTACTTC. Translating it yields CASSLEVGKSSGYEQYF.

This clone has a single count. The CDR3 is CASSLTGGSSYEQYF. The CDR3 region has the DNA TGTGCCAGCAGTTTAACGGGGGGCAGCTCCTACGAGCAGTACTTC. This chain links TRBV6-5 with TRBJ2-7; maybe TRBD2 (7 bases). The CDR3 has 15 amino acids. Germline CDR1 is MNHEY and CDR2 is SVGAGI. V lost 4 bases to trimming and J lost 0 bases, with 13 bases between them.

The V gene is TRBV7-2, the J gene TRBJ1-6; a weak D match, TRBD1 (5 bases). This CDR3 contains 14 residues. Germline lookup yields CDR1 SGHTA and CDR2 FQGNSA. V lost 4 bases to trimming and J lost 7 bases, with 11 bases between them. The CDR3 sequence is CASSSGPHNSPLHF. The DNA for the CDR3 is TGTGCCAGCAGCTCGGGACCGCACAATTCACCCCTCCACTTT.

The CDR3 protein is CASSEQGHEAFF. CDR3 coding DNA: TGTGCCAGCAGTGAACAGGGCCACGAAGCTTTCTTT. This sequence joins TRBV6-1 and TRBJ1-1; perhaps TRBD1 as D (5 bases). Trimming shortened V by 2 bases and J by 8 bases, and 9 bases separated the two germline ends. Germline CDR1 and CDR2: MNHNS and SASEGT. There are 12 residues in the CDR3.

This chain uses TRBV6-6 with TRBJ2-7; 8 bases are shared with TRBD1. J gave up 2 bases and V 6 bases, and 3 bases lay outside the gene matches. The CDR3 covers 13 residues. Germline CDR1 and CDR2: MNHNY and SVGAGI (reference sequence). Here the CDR3 reads CASRKQGAYEQYF. The CDR3 coding sequence is TGTGCCAGCAGGAAACAGGGGGCCTACGAGCAGTACTTC.

The genes are TRBV11-2 and TRBJ1-3; D perhaps matches TRBD1 (5 bases). The V end was cut by 0 bases, the J end by 3 bases, with 9 bases between. The CDR3 covers 15 residues. Germline values: CDR1 SGHAT, CDR2 FQNNGV. The chain's CDR3 is CASSLEDRSGNTIYF. Here the CDR3 DNA reads TGTGCCAGCAGCTTAGAAGACAGAAGTGGAAACACCATATATTTT.

V and J are TRBV19 and TRBJ1-4, with a tentative D call TRBD1 (5 bases). The CDR3 has 15 residues. Germline values: CDR1 LNHDA, CDR2 SQIVND (reference sequence). The germline V and J ends were trimmed by 4 bases and 4 bases, with 13 bases remaining between them. In DNA, the CDR3 is TGTGCCAGTAGTACATGGGGCGGGGATAATGAAAAACTGTTTTTT. Amino acid sequence: CASSTWGGDNEKLFF.

The gene calls are TRBV7-2 and TRBJ2-2; 8 positions agree with TRBD1. J gave up 0 bases and V 5 bases, and 5 bases lay outside the gene matches. Germline loops: CDR1 SGHTA, CDR2 FQGNSA. The CDR3 length is 16 residues. Written as DNA, the CDR3 is TGTGCCAGCAGCCCCCGGACAGGGACGAACACCGGGGAGCTGTTTTTT. Its translation is CASSPRTGTNTGELFF.

The CDR3 is CAIAGQGADKQYF. CDR3 coding DNA: TGTGCCATCGCGGGACAGGGGGCGGACAAGCAGTACTTC. The J gene is TRBJ2-7, the V gene TRBV10-3; the match to TRBD1 covers 12 bases. Germline V gene data show CDR1 as ENHRY and CDR2 as SYGVKD. Unmatched junction bases numbered 7, after V lost 8 bases and J lost 8 bases. The CDR3 has 13 residues.

The CDR3 nucleotides are TGTGCCAGTAGTACCGGGACAGGAAATAACCAAGAGACCCAGTACTTC. Its protein is CASSTGTGNNQETQYF. V is TRBV19 and J is TRBJ2-5; TRBD1 matches at 8 bases. The V segment lost 4 bases and the J segment 0 bases; nucleotides outside the gene matches: 7. CDR3 size: 16 residues. Germline assignment: CDR1 LNHDA and CDR2 SQIVND (reference sequence).

The chain combines TRBV5-6 with TRBJ1-1, with 11 bases identical to TRBD1. This CDR3 is built from 14 residues. Germline CDR1 reads SGHDT; CDR2 reads YYEEEE. Trimming cost V 4 bases and J 4 bases; bases outside gene matches: 3. CDR3 residues: CASSVGTGGTEAFF. The CDR3 DNA is TGTGCCAGCAGCGTGGGGACAGGGGGCACTGAAGCTTTCTTT.

V gene TRBV19 combines with J gene TRBJ1-1, with D unclear. The CDR3 is made up of 9 amino acids. The germline CDR1 and CDR2 sequences are LNHDA and SQIVND (reference sequence). The V and J ends lost 5 bases and 9 bases respectively, with 4 bases between them. In DNA form, the CDR3 reads TGTGCCAGTAGTGGCAAAGCTTTCTTT. It specifies CASSGKAFF.

The gene calls are TRBV15 and TRBJ1-2, with 8 nucleotides matching TRBD1. The CDR3 has 14 residues. Germline V gene sequence: CDR1 LNHNV, CDR2 YYDKDF (reference sequence). The V segment lost 2 bases and the J segment 3 bases; nucleotides outside the gene matches: 2. This chain's CDR3 is CATSRQGADYGYTF. The CDR3 DNA reads as TGTGCCACCAGCAGACAGGGGGCGGACTATGGCTACACCTTC.